The T cell receptor beta chain under discussion was sequenced for a study of T cells in Graves' hyperthyroidism and ophthalmopathy. TCR beta CDR3 sequences were amplified from RNA transcripts. First-round RT-PCR with HTBI primers amplified the TCR CDR3 region. TCRdb independently ran MiXCR on the multiplex PCR reads; one entry per CDR3 protein. The table has around 300,000 distinct CDR3 sequences, roughly 14% seen once. This clonotype has only a few counts. V was shortened by 0 bases and J by 4 bases, with 14 bases between the two germline ends. Germline CDR1 is KGHDR and CDR2 is SFDVKD. This CDR3 region has 16 residues.

This TCR derives from a woman in her twenties or thirties with Graves' hyperthyroidism that later progressed to Graves' ophthalmopathy. The chain links TRBV24-1 to TRBJ2-5; maybe TRBD2 (6 bases). Sequencing used blood. This chain's CDR3 is CATSDLGQGGVETQYF. The DNA for the CDR3 is TGTGCCACCAGTGATTTGGGGCAGGGCGGGGTAGAGACCCAGTACTTC.